This record covers a single T cell receptor (beta chain). J gave up 3 bases and V 7 bases, and 14 bases lay outside the gene matches. The germline gives CDR1 SGHAT, CDR2 FQNNGV. This CDR3 comprises 17 residues. This record comes from a study of shared clonotypes between healthy human individuals. Once extracted for a subset, genomic DNA was divided evenly among several immunoSEQ plates. Clones were sequenced by immunoSEQ multiplex PCR, and TCRdb holds only the in-frame ones, with some missing. This sample has approximately 2,000,000 clones, with 93% found just once. Cells designated naive CD8 were CD45RO-negative and were positively selected for CCR7, with terminally differentiated effector memory CD45RA+ cells excluded.

The source of this sequence is a man between 18 and 29 years old in good health. Some clones in this sample may be carry-over from other donors' samples. The sample taken for sequencing was naive CD8+ T cells from PBMCs. The rearrangement uses TRBV11-2 and TRBJ2-5, with 10 bases lining up with TRBD2. CDR3 in amino acids: CASNGGRAGGPEETQYF. CDR3 in DNA: TGTGCCAGCAACGGGGGAAGAGCGGGAGGGCCGGAAGAGACCCAGTACTTC.